This TCR beta chain is drawn from a study of technical replicates of blood from several donors. The CDR3 loop spans 14 amino acids. From germline, CDR1 is LNHDA and CDR2 SQIVND (reference sequence). V was pared by 4 bases and J by 9 bases, with 13 bases between. Using immunoSEQ multiplex PCR, the repertoire was profiled, and TCRdb retains in-frame clones only, with some absent. The sample consists of 58,000 or so clones, about 90% of them appearing once. The receptor was isolated from a human donor in good health. Some clones in this sample may be carry-over from other donors' samples. This rearrangement joins TRBV19 to TRBJ1-6, with D unresolved. The sample comprised PBMCs. CDR3 region: CASSTGSLSSPLHF. CDR3 sequence (DNA): TGTGCCAGTAGTACCGGGTCCCTTTCTTCACCCCTCCACTTT. The full variable domain, in which reference TRBV19 and TRBJ1-6 provide the parts outside the CDR3, is DGGITQSPKYLFRKEGQNVTLSCEQNLNHDAMYWYRQDPGQGLRLIYYSQIVNDFQKGDIAEGYSVSREKKESFPLTVTSAQKNPTAFYLCASSTGSLSSPLHFGNGTRLTVT.